The 22 T cell receptor beta chains below come from one sample, sequenced in a study of blood T cell repertoires in COVID-19. The table came from immunoSEQ multiplex PCR; TCRdb's copy has only in-frame clones and leaves some out. The table includes approximately 260,000 clones, over 85% detected once. The specimen sequenced was PBMCs or T cells enriched from blood (not recorded which). The receptors were sampled from an older woman who had recovered from COVID-19.

This sequence joins TRBV6-5 and TRBJ2-3; 9 bases are a match to TRBD2. Trimming at V came to 6 bases and at J to 6 bases, leaving 4 bases not matched to a gene. The CDR3 is 13 residues long. Germline lookup yields CDR1 MNHEY and CDR2 SVGAGI. DNA for the CDR3: TGTGCCAGCAGATCTAGCGGGACGGATACGCAGTATTTT. Translated, it gives CASRSSGTDTQYF.

The chain employs TRBV3-1 (or the pseudogene TRBV3-2) and TRBJ2-7; D perhaps matches TRBD1 (6 bases). The germline V and J ends were trimmed by 0 bases and 2 bases, with 11 bases remaining between them. This CDR3 is 15 amino acids long. In germline, CDR1 is LGHDT, CDR2 YNNKEL (reference sequence). CDR3 sequence: CASSQEGALTYEQYF. The CDR3 nucleotides are TGTGCCAGCAGCCAAGAGGGGGCTCTTACCTACGAGCAGTACTTC.

The J gene is TRBJ1-5, the V gene TRBV18; a weak D match, TRBD1 (6 bases). This CDR3 spans 15 amino acids. The germline V gene has CDR1 KGHSH and CDR2 LQKENI. V dropped 3 bases and J dropped 7 bases, with 16 bases sitting between them. The CDR3 region has the DNA TGTGCCAGCTCACCCAACCAGGGGATCCTGCAGCCCCAGCATTTT. It codes for CASSPNQGILQPQHF.

This sequence joins TRBV3-1 (or the pseudogene TRBV3-2) and TRBJ2-7; the D gene is possibly TRBD2 (5 bases). Trimming cost V 4 bases and J 5 bases, with 18 bases left between them. Germline CDR1 is LGHDT and CDR2 is YNNKEL (reference sequence). CDR3 size: 15 residues. CDR3 loop: CASSLRVKGDNEQYF. The CDR3 nucleotides are TGTGCCAGCAGCCTGCGCGTGAAGGGAGACAACGAGCAGTACTTC.

This chain connects TRBV2 to TRBJ1-5; a possible D gene is TRBD1 (6 bases). The CDR3 has 15 residues. Germline values: CDR1 SNHLY, CDR2 FYNNEI. Trimming pared 6 bases from V and 9 bases from J, leaving 21 bases between. The DNA for the CDR3 is TGTGCCAGCAGCCCACGAGGGACAACGGTCGGGCCCCAGCATTTT. Its translation: CASSPRGTTVGPQHF.

This chain connects TRBV6-5 to TRBJ1-2; 8 nucleotides agree with TRBD1. The CDR3 loop spans 13 amino acids. V lost 10 bases and J lost 3; bases outside the gene matches: 7. Germline assignment: CDR1 MNHEY and CDR2 SVGAGI. The chain's CDR3 is CATYRGSYYGYTF. The CDR3 DNA reads TGTGCCACCTACAGGGGGTCCTACTATGGCTACACCTTC.

This clone was counted a few times. The V and J genes are TRBV7-9 and TRBJ1-2, with D possibly matching TRBD1 (5 bases). The V gene lost 1 base and the J gene lost 8 bases, with 17 bases spanning the gap. Germline loops: CDR1 SEHNR, CDR2 FQNEAQ (reference sequence). CDR3 length equals 15 residues. CDR3 in amino acids: CASSLGVIQGGGYTF. The CDR3 DNA reads as TGTGCCAGCAGCTTAGGTGTTATCCAGGGAGGGGGCTACACCTTC.

This sequence joins TRBV5-1 and TRBJ2-1, with 11 nucleotides matching TRBD1. The CDR3 is made up of 14 amino acids. The J segment lost 8 bases and the V segment lost 4 bases, leaving 5 bases of the junction unmatched. From germline, CDR1 is SGHRS and CDR2 YFSETQ. CDR3 sequence: CASSIGQGADEQFF. The DNA for the CDR3 is TGCGCCAGCAGCATCGGACAGGGGGCGGATGAGCAGTTCTTC.

This clone was found a few times. The rearrangement joins TRBV9 to TRBJ2-2; 15 bases are shared with TRBD2. The CDR3 consists of 17 residues. Trimming removed 3 bases from V and 4 bases from J; junction bases left unmatched: 4. Per germline, CDR1 SGDLS and CDR2 YYNGEE. CDR3: CASSAGLAGGTTGELFF. The CDR3 DNA follows: TGTGCCAGCAGCGCCGGACTAGCGGGAGGGACCACCGGGGAGCTGTTTTTT.

The rearrangement uses TRBV6-5 and TRBJ1-4; no definite D call. The germline V gene has CDR1 MNHEY and CDR2 SVGAGI. V was cut by 5 bases and J by 3 bases, with 13 bases left in between. The CDR3 totals 15 residues. CDR3 nucleotides: TGTGCCAGCAGTAAGTTCCCGGACTCTAATGAAAAACTGTTTTTT. Amino acids: CASSKFPDSNEKLFF.

The chain combines TRBV19 with TRBJ1-1, with D unresolved. Per the germline V gene, CDR1 is LNHDA and CDR2 is SQIVND (reference sequence). V was pared by 6 bases and J by 2 bases, with 13 bases between. The CDR3 spans 14 residues. The CDR3 region is CASSPSGGNTEAFF. Written as DNA, the CDR3 is TGTGCCAGTAGCCCCAGCGGAGGAAACACTGAAGCTTTCTTT.

The chain combines TRBV24-1 with TRBJ2-2; TRBD1 agrees at 7 bases. After removal of 10 bases from V and 4 bases from J, the junction contained 5 bases not matched to a gene. The CDR3 has 13 amino acids. CDR1 is KGHDR and CDR2 is SFDVKD in the germline V gene. DNA for the CDR3: TGTGCCACTTTGGACAGGCCCACCGGGGAGCTGTTTTTT. This encodes CATLDRPTGELFF.

The V call is TRBV10-1, the J call TRBJ1-5, with TRBD1 matching over 8 bases. Germline V gene lookup returns CDR1 WNHNN and CDR2 SYGVQD (reference sequence). The junction had 5 bases not matched to a gene; V was cut back by 4 bases and J by 6 bases. The CDR3 totals 14 residues. The CDR3 loop reads CASSVGQGGQPQHF. CDR3 in DNA: TGCGCCAGCAGTGTAGGACAGGGAGGTCAGCCCCAGCATTTT.

A note on this clone: This CDR3 is also generated by other DNA sequences in the sample. J is TRBJ1-2 and V is TRBV5-1; possibly TRBD1 for D (5 bases). Germline loops: CDR1 SGHRS, CDR2 YFSETQ. CDR3 length: 14 residues. Deletions cut 0 bases from V and 5 bases from J, with 11 bases between. This CDR3 is CASSLAGTDYGYTF. Written as DNA, the CDR3 is TGCGCCAGCAGCTTGGCCGGGACTGATTATGGCTACACCTTC.

The chain combines TRBV30 with TRBJ2-7; no clear D. This CDR3 comprises 13 residues. Trimming pared 5 bases from V and 2 bases from J, leaving 13 bases between. Germline V gene sequence: CDR1 GTSNPN, CDR2 SVGIG (reference sequence). In DNA, the CDR3 is TGTGCCTGGGGCGATGACACCACCTACGAGCAGTACTTC. Its translation is CAWGDDTTYEQYF.

This rearrangement joins TRBV18 to TRBJ1-3; TRBD1 matches 8 bases. Trimming cost V 3 bases and J 2 bases; bases outside gene matches: 6. The germline V gene encodes CDR1 KGHSH and CDR2 LQKENI. The CDR3 consists of 16 residues. The CDR3 region has the DNA TGTGCCAGCTCACCTGACAGGGGAAAGACTGGAAACACCATATATTTT. This gives the protein CASSPDRGKTGNTIYF.

The V gene is TRBV30, the J gene TRBJ1-2, with D maybe TRBD1 (6 bases). CDR3 length: 14 residues. Germline values: CDR1 GTSNPN, CDR2 SVGIG (reference sequence). V was shortened by 0 bases and J by 8 bases, with 16 bases between the two germline ends. This CDR3 is CAWSVGGGAGGYTF. The DNA of the CDR3 is TGTGCCTGGAGTGTAGGAGGGGGGGCAGGCGGCTACACCTTC.

This sequence joins TRBV21-1 and TRBJ2-3; the listed D gene, TRBD2, was not tested against the DNA. TRBV21-1 is given as a pseudogene. The CDR3 extends over 13 amino acids. CDR3 nucleotide sequence: TGTGCCAGCAGCAAAGGAGGCACAGATACGCAGTATTTT. It yields the protein CASSKGGTDTQYF.

As DNA, the CDR3 is TGTGCCAGCAGGTCGACAGGGGGCTACGAGCAGTACTTC. It yields the protein CASRSTGGYEQYF. The V call is TRBV28, the J call TRBJ2-7, with 9 bases matching TRBD1. The germline CDR1 and CDR2 sequences are MDHEN and SYDVKM. The CDR3 runs to 13 residues. Germline trimming cut 6 bases from V and 3 bases from J; bases unmatched to any gene: 3.

This clone appeared once. The chain combines TRBV9 with TRBJ2-7, with 8 bases aligning to TRBD1. With V trimmed by 0 bases and J by 7 bases, 9 bases remained unmatched. The CDR3 length is 15 residues. CDR1 SGDLS and CDR2 YYNGEE come from the germline V gene. The CDR3 coding sequence is TGTGCCAGCAGCGTAGGGGTGGACAGGGTACTGGAGCAGTACTTC. This encodes CASSVGVDRVLEQYF. Looking up the rest from reference TRBV9 and TRBJ2-7 gives the full variable domain: DSGVTQTPKHLITATGQRVTLRCSPRSGDLSVYWYQQSLDQGLQFLIQYYNGEERAKGNILERFSAQQFPDLHSELNLSSLELGDSALYFCASSVGVDRVLEQYFGPGTRLTVT.

DNA for the CDR3: TGTGCCAGCAGCGTAAGGCCCCAGACAGGGGGGAACACTGAAGCTTTCTTT. It encodes CASSVRPQTGGNTEAFF. The chain carries TRBV9 and TRBJ1-1, with TRBD1 identical over 9 bases. This CDR3 contains 17 residues. CDR1 and CDR2 (germline): SGDLS, YYNGEE. Germline trimming cut 1 base from V and 1 base from J; bases unmatched to any gene: 8.

J is TRBJ2-3 and V is TRBV4-2; D gene unclear. V shed 1 base and J shed 1 base, with 6 bases lying between them. The CDR3 contains 14 residues. The germline CDR1 and CDR2 sequences are LGHNA and YNFKEQ. Here the CDR3 reads CASSQGSGTDTQYF. As DNA, the CDR3 is TGTGCCAGCAGCCAAGGCAGCGGCACAGATACGCAGTATTTT.